This T cell receptor beta chain was observed in a study of cytomegalovirus exposure and HLA in healthy donors. PCR employed 60 Vbeta and 13 Jbeta primers. Method: immunoSEQ multiplex PCR; TCRdb's copy keeps in-frame clones and lacks some. The data show 150,000 to 200,000 clones, roughly 82% seen once. Germline CDR1 and CDR2: MNHEY and SVGAGI. The CDR3 is made up of 12 amino acids. V was pared by 8 bases and J by 4 bases, with 10 bases between. V and J are TRBV6-5 and TRBJ2-3; D perhaps matches TRBD2 (5 bases). This receptor was identified in a girl aged 2 to 10 in good health and CMV-seropositive. Sequencing was carried out using PBMCs. CDR3 DNA sequence: TGTGCCAGCGGAGGCCCCGCAGATACGCAGTATTTT. The encoded protein is CASGGPADTQYF.